Presented here are 2 T cell receptor beta chains from one specimen sequenced in a study of blood T cell repertoires in COVID-19. Measured with immunoSEQ multiplex PCR; TCRdb has only the in-frame clones, and not every one. This table has more than 95,000 clones, around 80% appearing once. The sample taken for sequencing was peripheral blood. The receptors were gathered from a man older than 75 with acute or convalescent COVID-19.

The V gene is TRBV5-5, the J gene TRBJ2-5; D is perhaps TRBD2 (5 bases). Germline CDR1 and CDR2: SGHKS and YYEKEE (reference sequence). V was pared by 2 bases and J by 4 bases, with 18 bases between. This CDR3 is built from 16 residues. CDR3 protein: CASSLGSGLLRETQYF. The CDR3 DNA sequence: TGTGCCAGCAGCTTAGGGAGCGGTTTGTTGCGAGAGACCCAGTACTTC.

CDR3 amino acids: CATQQRPGSWGTQYF. As DNA, the CDR3 is TGTGCCACCCAACAAAGGCCAGGGTCCTGGGGGACCCAGTACTTC. The chain joins TRBV19 to TRBJ2-5, with a tentative D call TRBD1 (5 bases). V gave up 10 bases and J gave up 7 bases, with 25 bases separating them. CDR1 and CDR2 from the germline V gene are LNHDA and SQIVND (reference sequence). The CDR3 totals 15 residues.